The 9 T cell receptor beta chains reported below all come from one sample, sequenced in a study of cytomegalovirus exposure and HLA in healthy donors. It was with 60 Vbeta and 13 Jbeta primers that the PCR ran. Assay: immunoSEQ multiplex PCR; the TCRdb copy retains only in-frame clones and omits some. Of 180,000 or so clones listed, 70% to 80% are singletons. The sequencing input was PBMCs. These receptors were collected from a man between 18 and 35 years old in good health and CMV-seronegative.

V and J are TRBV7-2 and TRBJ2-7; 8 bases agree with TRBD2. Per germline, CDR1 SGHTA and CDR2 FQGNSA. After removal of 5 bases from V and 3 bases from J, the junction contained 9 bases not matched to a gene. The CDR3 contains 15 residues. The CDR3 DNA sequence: TGTGCCAGCAGCACCGGGGGGGCAGGGGTCTACGAGCAGTACTTC. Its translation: CASSTGGAGVYEQYF.

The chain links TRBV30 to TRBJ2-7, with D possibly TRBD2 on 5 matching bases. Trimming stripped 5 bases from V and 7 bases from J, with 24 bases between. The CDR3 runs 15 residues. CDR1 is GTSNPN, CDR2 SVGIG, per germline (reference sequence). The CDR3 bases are TGTGCCTGGGCCCCGGCTCGGAGGAGTTCGGGTGAGCAGTACTTC. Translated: CAWAPARRSSGEQYF.

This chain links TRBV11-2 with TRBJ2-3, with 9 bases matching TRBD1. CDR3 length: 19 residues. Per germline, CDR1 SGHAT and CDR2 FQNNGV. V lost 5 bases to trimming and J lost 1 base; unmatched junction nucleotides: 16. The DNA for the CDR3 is TGTGCCAGCAGCCAGGGACAGGGTTCGGTACTTCTTGGCACAGATACGCAGTATTTT. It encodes CASSQGQGSVLLGTDTQYF.

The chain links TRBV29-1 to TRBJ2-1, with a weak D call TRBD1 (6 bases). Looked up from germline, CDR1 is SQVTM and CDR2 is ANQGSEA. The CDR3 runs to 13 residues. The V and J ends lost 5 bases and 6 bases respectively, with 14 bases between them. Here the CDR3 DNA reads TGCAGCGTTCGATTTATCAGGGGCAATGAGCAGTTCTTC. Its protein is CSVRFIRGNEQFF.

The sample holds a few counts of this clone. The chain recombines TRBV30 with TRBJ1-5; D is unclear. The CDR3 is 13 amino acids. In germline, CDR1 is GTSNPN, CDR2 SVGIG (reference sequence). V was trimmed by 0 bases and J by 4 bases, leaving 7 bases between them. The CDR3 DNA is TGTGCCTGGAGTGTCGCCAGTAATCAGCCCCAGCATTTT. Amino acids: CAWSVASNQPQHF.

CDR3 sequence reads: CASSVGGRGGYTF. The CDR3 region has the DNA TGTGCCAGCAGCGTAGGGGGGCGAGGAGGCTACACCTTC. The chain combines TRBV9 with TRBJ1-2, with D perhaps TRBD1 (6 bases). V lost 0 bases and J 8 bases, leaving 11 bases between the germline ends. The CDR3 loop spans 13 amino acids. The germline V gene encodes CDR1 SGDLS and CDR2 YYNGEE.

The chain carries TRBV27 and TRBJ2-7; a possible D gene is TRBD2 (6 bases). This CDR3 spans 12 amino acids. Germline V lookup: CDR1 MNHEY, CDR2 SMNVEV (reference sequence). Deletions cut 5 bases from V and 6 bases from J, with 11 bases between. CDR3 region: CASSDLSGEQYF. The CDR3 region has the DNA TGTGCCAGCAGTGACCTTAGCGGCGAGCAGTACTTC.

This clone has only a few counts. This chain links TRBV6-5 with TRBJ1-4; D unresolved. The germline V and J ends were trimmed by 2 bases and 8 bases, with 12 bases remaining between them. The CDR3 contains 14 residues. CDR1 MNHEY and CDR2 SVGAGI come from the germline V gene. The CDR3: CASSYLGVGEKLFF. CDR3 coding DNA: TGTGCCAGCAGTTACCTCGGGGTTGGCGAAAAACTGTTTTTT.

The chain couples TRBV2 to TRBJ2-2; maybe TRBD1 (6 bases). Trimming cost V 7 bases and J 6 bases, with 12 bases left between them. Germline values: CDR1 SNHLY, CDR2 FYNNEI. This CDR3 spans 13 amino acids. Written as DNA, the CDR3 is TGTGCCAGCAAGGGGGTTGGGGCCGGGGAGCTGTTTTTT. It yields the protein CASKGVGAGELFF. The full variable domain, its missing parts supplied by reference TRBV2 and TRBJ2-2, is EPEVTQTPSHQVTQMGQEVILRCVPISNHLYFYWYRQILGQKVEFLVSFYNNEISEKSEIFDDQFSVERPDGSNFTLKIRSTKLEDSAMYFCASKGVGAGELFFGEGSRLTVL.